This record covers a single T cell receptor (beta chain). Authors' processing steps: Amplification of reference gene primers was used by the study to estimate nucleated cell counts. The table came from immunoSEQ multiplex PCR; TCRdb's copy has only in-frame clones and leaves some out. D and trimming were read from the DNA, whereas the V and J calls and clone size are those reported in that table. Here the sample spans approximately 210,000 clones, around 82% being singletons. V was clipped by 7 bases and J by 1 base, with 7 bases between them. Germline CDR1 reads DFQATT; CDR2 reads SNEGSKA (reference sequence). The CDR3 has 11 residues. The source of the sample is a study of blood T cell repertoires in COVID-19. In the study overall: Samples representing acute and convalescent COVID-19 were sourced from the United States, Italy and Spain. PBMCs, B-cell-depleted T cells, or T cells provided the cDNA or gDNA that made up the material.

This sequence originates from a woman aged 35 to 49 with acute or convalescent COVID-19. The chain is built from TRBV20-1 and TRBJ2-5; no reliable D call. Sequenced: peripheral blood. The CDR3 sequence: CSVQSQETQYF. CDR3 sequence (DNA): TGCAGTGTTCAGTCCCAAGAGACCCAGTACTTC.